Listed below are T cell receptor beta chains from one sample, sequenced in a study of CD4 T cell repertoires in COVID-19. Profiled with immunoSEQ multiplex PCR; TCRdb holds only in-frame clones, not every one. The sample consists of about 22,000 clones, roughly 87% of them appearing once. This specimen was central memory CD4+ T cells from blood, taken before the COVID-19 pandemic. The receptors stem from a human donor who had COVID-19. Each CDR3 is given with its conserved first and last residue. The order of the fields is clone size, J gene, D gene, V gene, CDR3 protein, CDR3 DNA. A D gene is named only where the DNA matches it firmly. For some rows the clone size is stated as once, few or many, or as a class when expanded; others skip it.

-	TRBJ1-1	TRBD1	TRBV6-6	CASSHTGGRNTEAFF	TGTGCCAGCAGTCACACAGGGGGGCGGAACACTGAAGCTTTCTTT
-	TRBJ2-3	TRBD2	TRBV19	CASERGGGTDTQYF	TGTGCCAGTGAGCGGGGGGGCGGCACAGATACGCAGTATTTT
-	TRBJ2-3	TRBD1	TRBV10-3	CAISGTDRVADTQYF	TGTGCCATCAGTGGAACGGACAGGGTCGCAGATACGCAGTATTTT
-	TRBJ2-7	-	TRBV28	CASSPGRGRLEQYF	TGTGCCAGCAGCCCGGGCAGGGGTCGGCTCGAGCAGTACTTC
-	TRBJ1-1	TRBD1	TRBV28	CASRGQTNTEAFF	TGTGCCAGCAGGGGACAGACGAACACTGAAGCTTTCTTT
-	TRBJ2-1	TRBD2	TRBV18	CASSPPGRGLAGALSYNEQFF	TGTGCCAGCTCACCACCGGGAAGGGGACTAGCGGGTGCCCTTTCCTACAATGAGCAGTTCTTC
-	TRBJ2-6	-	TRBV30	CAWQGSGANVLTF	TGTGCCTGGCAGGGGTCGGGGGCCAACGTCCTGACTTTC
-	TRBJ1-2	-	TRBV6-5	CASYTGNYGYTF	TGTGCCAGCTACACAGGGAACTATGGCTACACCTTC
-	TRBJ2-7	-	TRBV27	CASSLHVQSSYEQYF	TGTGCCAGCAGTTTACATGTACAGTCCTCCTACGAGCAGTACTTC
-	TRBJ2-3	-	TRBV2	CASSRARSTDTQYF	TGTGCCAGCAGCCGAGCCAGGAGCACAGATACGCAGTATTTT
-	TRBJ1-6	TRBD1	TRBV7-9	CASSSGQGNSPLHF	TGTGCCAGCAGCTCCGGACAGGGTAATTCACCCCTCCACTTT
-	TRBJ2-5	-	TRBV5-4	CASSSTLTEETQYF	TGTGCCAGCAGCTCTACATTGACTGAAGAGACCCAGTACTTC
-	TRBJ1-5	-	TRBV19	CASSLGRNNQPQHF	TGTGCCAGTAGTCTAGGCAGGAACAATCAGCCCCAGCATTTT
-	TRBJ1-2	TRBD1	TRBV6-6	CASSETGANYGYTF	TGTGCCAGCAGTGAGACAGGGGCGAACTATGGCTACACCTTC
-	TRBJ2-5	-	TRBV28	CASLRSRGSWEAQYF	TGTGCCAGCCTCCGGTCACGGGGATCGTGGGAGGCCCAGTACTTC
-	TRBJ1-5	-	TRBV30	CAWTPGRVSNQPQHF	TGTGCCTGGACTCCCGGGCGGGTTAGCAATCAGCCCCAGCATTTT
-	TRBJ2-7	-	TRBV6-5	CASSYSFRSYEQYF	TGTGCCAGCAGTTACTCTTTCCGCTCCTACGAGCAGTACTTC
-	TRBJ1-2	TRBD1	TRBV30	CAWGTGVGSYGYTF	TGTGCCTGGGGAACAGGGGTAGGAAGCTATGGCTACACCTTC
-	TRBJ2-7	TRBD2	TRBV7-8	CASSSLAGGPGEQYF	TGTGCCAGCAGCTCCCTAGCGGGAGGGCCAGGGGAGCAGTACTTC
-	TRBJ2-2	TRBD1	TRBV6-1	CASSATGTGVGIGELFF	TGTGCCAGCAGTGCTACCGGGACAGGGGTAGGGATCGGGGAGCTGTTTTTT
-	TRBJ1-1	-	TRBV7-9	CASSTSGDITEAFF	TGTGCCAGCAGCACCTCAGGGGACATCACTGAAGCTTTCTTT
-	TRBJ2-3	TRBD2	TRBV5-1	CASSLEGRAVSVDTQYF	TGCGCCAGCAGCTTGGAGGGGAGGGCCGTTTCAGTGGATACGCAGTATTTT
once	TRBJ1-5	-	TRBV2	CASKGESNQPQHF	TGTGCCAGCAAGGGGGAGTCGAATCAGCCCCAGCATTTT
-	TRBJ2-3	TRBD2	TRBV12-5	CASGSPTSGGDTQYF	TGTGCTAGTGGTTCCCCGACTAGCGGGGGGGATACGCAGTATTTT
-	TRBJ2-7	TRBD2	TRBV7-2	CASSWRLAGNYEQYF	TGTGCCAGCAGCTGGCGACTAGCGGGGAACTACGAGCAGTACTTC
-	TRBJ2-7	-	TRBV27	CASSLSPSGEQYF	TGTGCCAGCAGTTTATCGCCCTCAGGAGAGCAGTACTTC
-	TRBJ1-2	-	TRBV21-1	CASSKPGQGPTVGYTF	TGTGCCAGCAGCAAGCCGGGACAGGGCCCAACCGTGGGCTACACCTTC
-	TRBJ1-2	-	TRBV25-1	CASSPISGTTNYGYTF	TGTGCCAGCAGTCCCATCTCGGGTACTACTAACTATGGCTACACCTTC
-	TRBJ2-2	-	TRBV4-2	CASSKSGDAIGELFF	TGTGCCAGCAGCAAGTCGGGAGATGCTATCGGGGAGCTGTTTTTT
-	TRBJ1-1	-	TRBV7-4	CASSLGGGVRGTEAFF	TGTGCCAGCAGCTTAGGGGGCGGGGTCCGGGGGACTGAAGCTTTCTTT
-	TRBJ2-5	-	TRBV5-1	CASSLARRETQYF	TGCGCCAGCAGCTTGGCCAGAAGAGAGACCCAGTACTTC
-	TRBJ1-2	-	TRBV7-2	CASSLSAGPNYGYTF	TGTGCCAGCAGCTTATCGGCAGGGCCTAACTATGGCTACACCTTC
-	TRBJ1-1	-	TRBV10-3	CAISEGVGTEAFF	TGTGCCATCTCCGAGGGGGTGGGCACTGAAGCTTTCTTT
once	TRBJ2-4	TRBD2	TRBV11-2	CASSSSSGLAGYEYF	TGTGCCAGCAGCTCCTCCTCTGGACTAGCGGGATACGAGTACTTC
-	TRBJ1-1	-	TRBV7-9	CASSPIDTFLREAFF	TGTGCCAGCAGCCCGATCGACACTTTCCTCCGTGAAGCTTTCTTT